The sequence of this T cell receptor beta chain was determined in a study of prognosis after radiotherapy for stage I lung cancer. This clonotype was seen ten or more times. This CDR3 is 15 amino acids long. V gave up 0 bases and J gave up 4 bases; unmatched junction bases: 4. Germline V gene sequence: CDR1 DFQATT, CDR2 SNEGSKA (reference sequence). Genomic DNA was the source, and TCR beta CDR3 was amplified from it by two-round multiplex PCR. Each TRBV and TRBJ gene had its own primer in the first PCR round. TCRdb called the multiplex PCR reads again in MiXCR, with one record for every CDR3 protein. The sample holds 25,000 to 35,000 distinct CDR3 sequences, 40% to 60% seen once.

The starting material was PBMCs, obtained before or after stereotactic body radiation therapy (not recorded which). The rearrangement joins TRBV20-1 to TRBJ2-5; TRBD1 matches at 11 bases. The TCR originated in a donor at least 50 years old with non-small cell lung cancer. The DNA of the CDR3 is TGCAGTGCTAGAGATCCCGGGACAGGGGGAGAGACCCAGTACTTC. Translating gives CSARDPGTGGETQYF.